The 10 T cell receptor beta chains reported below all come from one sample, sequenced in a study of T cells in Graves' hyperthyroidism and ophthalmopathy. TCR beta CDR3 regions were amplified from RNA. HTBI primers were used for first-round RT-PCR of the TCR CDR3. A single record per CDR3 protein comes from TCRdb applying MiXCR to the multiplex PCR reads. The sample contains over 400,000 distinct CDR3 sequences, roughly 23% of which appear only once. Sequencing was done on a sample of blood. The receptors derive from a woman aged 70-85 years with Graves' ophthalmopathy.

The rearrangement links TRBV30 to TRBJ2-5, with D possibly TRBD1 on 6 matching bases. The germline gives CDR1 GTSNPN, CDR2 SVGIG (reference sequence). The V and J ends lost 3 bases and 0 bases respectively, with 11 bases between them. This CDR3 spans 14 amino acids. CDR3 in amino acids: CAWREQGHQETQYF. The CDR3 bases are TGTGCCTGGAGGGAACAGGGTCACCAAGAGACCCAGTACTTC.

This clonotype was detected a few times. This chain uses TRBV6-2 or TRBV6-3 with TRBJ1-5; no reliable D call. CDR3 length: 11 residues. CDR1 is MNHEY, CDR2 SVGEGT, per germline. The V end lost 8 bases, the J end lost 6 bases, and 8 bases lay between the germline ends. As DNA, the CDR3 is TGTGCCAGCTTGTATAGTCAGCCCCAGCATTTT. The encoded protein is CASLYSQPQHF.

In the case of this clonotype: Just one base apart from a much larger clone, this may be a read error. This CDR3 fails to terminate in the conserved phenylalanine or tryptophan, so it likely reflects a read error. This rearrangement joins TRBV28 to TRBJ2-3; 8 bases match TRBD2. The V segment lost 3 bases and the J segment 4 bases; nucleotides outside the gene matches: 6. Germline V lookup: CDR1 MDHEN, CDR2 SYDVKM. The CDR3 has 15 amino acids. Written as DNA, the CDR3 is TGTGCCAGCAGTTTTTCCGGCGGGGGGCCAGATACGCAGTATTCT. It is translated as CASSFSGGGPDTQYS.

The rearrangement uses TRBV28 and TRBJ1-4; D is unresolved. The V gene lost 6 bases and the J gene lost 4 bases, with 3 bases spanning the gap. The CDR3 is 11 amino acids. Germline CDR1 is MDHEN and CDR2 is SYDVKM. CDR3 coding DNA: TGTGCCAGCAGCGGTAATGAAAAACTGTTTTTT. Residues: CASSGNEKLFF.

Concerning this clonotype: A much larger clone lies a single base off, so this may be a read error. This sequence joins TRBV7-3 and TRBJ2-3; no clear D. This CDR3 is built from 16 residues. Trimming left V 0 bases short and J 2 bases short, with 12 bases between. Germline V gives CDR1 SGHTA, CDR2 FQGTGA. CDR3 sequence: CASSLTSTGNTDTQYF. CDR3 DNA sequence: TGTGCCAGCAGCTTAACGAGTACCGGTAACACAGATACGCAGTATTTT.

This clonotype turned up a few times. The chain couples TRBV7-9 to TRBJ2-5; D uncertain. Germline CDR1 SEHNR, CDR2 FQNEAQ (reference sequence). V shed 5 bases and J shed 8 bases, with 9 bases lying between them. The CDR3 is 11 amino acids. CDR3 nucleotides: TGTGCCAGCAGCGCCACCCGAACCCAGTACTTC. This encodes CASSATRTQYF.

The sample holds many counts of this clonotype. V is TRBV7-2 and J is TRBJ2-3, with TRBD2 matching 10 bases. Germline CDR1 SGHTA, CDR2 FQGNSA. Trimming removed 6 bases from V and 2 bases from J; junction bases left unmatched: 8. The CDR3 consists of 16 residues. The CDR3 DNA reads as TGTGCCAGCAGTTCCAGACTAGCGGGCTTCACAGATACGCAGTATTTT. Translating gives CASSSRLAGFTDTQYF.

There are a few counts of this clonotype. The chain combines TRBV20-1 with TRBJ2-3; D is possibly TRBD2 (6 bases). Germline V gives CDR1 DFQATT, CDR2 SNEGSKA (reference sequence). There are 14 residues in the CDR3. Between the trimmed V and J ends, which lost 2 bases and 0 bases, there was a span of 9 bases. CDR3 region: CSARPEGSTDTQYF. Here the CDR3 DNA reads TGCAGTGCTAGACCGGAGGGGAGCACAGATACGCAGTATTTT.

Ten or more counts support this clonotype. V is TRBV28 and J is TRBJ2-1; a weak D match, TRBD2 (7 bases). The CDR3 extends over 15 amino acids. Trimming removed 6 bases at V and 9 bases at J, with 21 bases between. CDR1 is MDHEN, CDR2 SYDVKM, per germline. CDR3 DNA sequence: TGTGCCAGCAGGGGGGGGCGTGAGACACCGGCTGAGCAGTTCTTC. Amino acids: CASRGGRETPAEQFF.

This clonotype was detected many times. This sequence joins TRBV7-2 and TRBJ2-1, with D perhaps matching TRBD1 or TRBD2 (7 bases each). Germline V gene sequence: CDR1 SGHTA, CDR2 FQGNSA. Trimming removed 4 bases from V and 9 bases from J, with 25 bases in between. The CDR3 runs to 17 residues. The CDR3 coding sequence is TGTGCCAGCAGCTCCGAACAGGGGAATAGCGGGTTCCGTGAGCAGTTCTTC. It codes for CASSSEQGNSGFREQFF.